This TCR beta chain was identified in a study of T cell clones after liver transplantation. Study overall: A pre-transplant mixed lymphocyte reaction with TCRbeta sequencing defined graft-donor-reactive clones followed in post-transplant blood.

Notes on this clone: Its antigen is not known.

Overall study findings and caveats: Post-transplant time points were not standardized, so conclusions are preliminary. Graft donor-reactive T cells possibly entered the graft instead of undergoing deletion.

Here immunoSEQ multiplex PCR was the method, and the copy in TCRdb shows in-frame clones only, minus some. The sample has 70,000 or so clones; roughly 90% are singletons. The V and J ends lost 5 bases and 6 bases respectively, with 20 bases between them. In germline, CDR1 is SEHNR, CDR2 FQNEAQ (reference sequence). CDR3 length equals 15 residues. Sorting of unstimulated PBMCs yielded separate CD3+CD4+ and CD3+CD8+ fractions. The sample was CD4+ T cells from blood, taken before liver transplant. The clonotype comes from a human donor who received a liver transplant. V usage is TRBV7-9 and J usage is TRBJ2-7, with no clear D. The CDR3 bases are TGTGCCAGCAGCCCCGCTCGGCAGAGAGAGCGCGAGCAGTACTTC. This codes for CASSPARQREREQYF.